A selection of T cell receptor beta chains follows, all from one sample in a study of blood T cell repertoires in COVID-19. TCRdb's copy holds only in-frame clones and misses some; the assay was immunoSEQ multiplex PCR. The data contain around 300,000 clones, 90% of them seen just once; the ten biggest clones take up around 6.8%. The sample comprised peripheral blood. All receptors derive from a young woman with COVID-19, enrolled during active disease. CDR3s include the opening cysteine and the closing phenylalanine or tryptophan. Fields, in order: D gene, clone size, V gene, J gene, CDR3 DNA, CDR3 protein. The D gene is left open where the match is weak. Size tells how often a clone was seen (once, few, many) or the class of an expanded clone, and some rows leave it out.

d_call: .; clone_size: .; v_call: TRBV28; j_call: TRBJ2-6; cdr3_nt: TGTGCCAGCAGTCGTGGGGCCAACGTCCTGACTTTC; cdr3_aa: CASSRGANVLTF
d_call: TRBD2; clone_size: .; v_call: TRBV7-8; j_call: TRBJ2-2; cdr3_nt: TGTGCCAGCAGCTTAGCGACTAGCGGGATCACCGGGGAGCTGTTTTTT; cdr3_aa: CASSLATSGITGELFF
d_call: TRBD2; clone_size: .; v_call: TRBV2; j_call: TRBJ2-1; cdr3_nt: TGTGCCAGCACAGCGGGAGGTTTCAATGAGCAGTTCTTC; cdr3_aa: CASTAGGFNEQFF
d_call: TRBD2; clone_size: .; v_call: TRBV30; j_call: TRBJ2-7; cdr3_nt: TGTGCCTGGAGCGGGACTAGCGACCACTACGAGCAGTACTTC; cdr3_aa: CAWSGTSDHYEQYF
d_call: TRBD1; clone_size: .; v_call: TRBV28; j_call: TRBJ1-6; cdr3_nt: TGTGCCAGCAGATCCGGGACAGGGGGCCTCCACTTT; cdr3_aa: CASRSGTGGLHF
d_call: TRBD2; clone_size: few; v_call: TRBV7-8; j_call: TRBJ2-1; cdr3_nt: TGTGCCAGCAGCTTAGGACTAGCGGGAGTCAGTGAGCAGTTCTTC; cdr3_aa: CASSLGLAGVSEQFF
d_call: TRBD2; clone_size: .; v_call: TRBV5-8; j_call: TRBJ2-5; cdr3_nt: TGTGCCAGCAGCATCCTAGCGGGAGGTCAAGAGACCCAGTACTTC; cdr3_aa: CASSILAGGQETQYF
d_call: TRBD1; clone_size: .; v_call: TRBV24-1; j_call: TRBJ2-1; cdr3_nt: TGTGCCACCAGTGATTCCGGGGACAGGGGTGGCGGGAGTCCCCATGAGCAGTTCTTC; cdr3_aa: CATSDSGDRGGGSPHEQFF
d_call: TRBD1; clone_size: .; v_call: TRBV2; j_call: TRBJ1-5; cdr3_nt: TGTGCCAGCAGCGGGACAGATCAGCCCCAGCATTTT; cdr3_aa: CASSGTDQPQHF
d_call: TRBD2; clone_size: .; v_call: TRBV5-1; j_call: TRBJ2-7; cdr3_nt: TGCGCCAGCACTTCCGGACTAGCGGGAGCCAGCGAGCAGTACTTC; cdr3_aa: CASTSGLAGASEQYF
d_call: TRBD1; clone_size: .; v_call: TRBV27; j_call: TRBJ2-3; cdr3_nt: TGTGCCAGCAGTGCAGGGACAGGGGGCGGAGATACGCAGTATTTT; cdr3_aa: CASSAGTGGGDTQYF
d_call: TRBD2; clone_size: once; v_call: TRBV7-3; j_call: TRBJ2-2; cdr3_nt: TGTGCCAGCAGCGAGGGGGCTAGCGGGACGGGCGGGGAGCTGTTTTTT; cdr3_aa: CASSEGASGTGGELFF
d_call: .; clone_size: few; v_call: TRBV2; j_call: TRBJ1-1; cdr3_nt: TGTGCCGGACTACAGGACTCGAACACTGAAGCTTTCTTT; cdr3_aa: CAGLQDSNTEAFF
d_call: .; clone_size: .; v_call: TRBV12-3/TRBV12-4; j_call: TRBJ2-2; cdr3_nt: TGTGCCAGCCAGGGGCCCGGGGAGCTGTTTTTT; cdr3_aa: CASQGPGELFF
d_call: TRBD1; clone_size: .; v_call: TRBV5-1; j_call: TRBJ2-5; cdr3_nt: TGCGCCAGCAGGTGGGGGGACAGGGGAACTCAAGAGACCCAGTACTTC; cdr3_aa: CASRWGDRGTQETQYF
d_call: TRBD1; clone_size: .; v_call: TRBV5-4; j_call: TRBJ1-1; cdr3_nt: TGTGCCAGCAGCTTGGGCCCCCGGACAGGGTTTGAAGCTTTCTTT; cdr3_aa: CASSLGPRTGFEAFF
d_call: .; clone_size: once; v_call: TRBV5-4; j_call: TRBJ2-5; cdr3_nt: TGTGCCAGCAGCTTATTAGAATCAGGGTTCCAAGAGACCCAGTACTTC; cdr3_aa: CASSLLESGFQETQYF
d_call: TRBD1; clone_size: once; v_call: TRBV5-4; j_call: TRBJ1-1; cdr3_nt: TGTGCCAGCCGGACAGGGGGCGGAAACACTGAAGCTTTCTTT; cdr3_aa: CASRTGGGNTEAFF
d_call: TRBD1; clone_size: .; v_call: TRBV28; j_call: TRBJ2-7; cdr3_nt: TGTGCTAGCAGGACGGGACAGGGGGCCTACGAGCAGTACTTC; cdr3_aa: CASRTGQGAYEQYF
d_call: TRBD2; clone_size: .; v_call: TRBV5-1; j_call: TRBJ2-2; cdr3_nt: TGCGCCAGCAGTCGTGTCGGACTAGCGGGAGGTCCCGGGGAGCTGTTTTTT; cdr3_aa: CASSRVGLAGGPGELFF